This entry features one T cell receptor (beta chain) sequence. What it binds is not known. Treatment of the sample: roughly ten-day PBMC culture with coronavirus spike peptide pools or control peptides (ViraFEST assay). The culture of two million PBMCs per well included 9.5 to 10 IU/ml IL-2 and about 9.9 ug/ml peptide pools. When roughly 10 days of culture had elapsed, CD4+ T cells were isolated by negative selection. Germline V gives CDR1 SQVTM, CDR2 ANQGSEA. J gave up 1 base and V 2 bases, and 12 bases lay outside the gene matches. This CDR3 region has 18 residues. The data originate from a study of vaccination and CD4 T cells after COVID-19. About the study: Stimulation of cells relied on overlapping spike peptides derived from SARS-CoV-2, HCoV-NL63, HCoV-OC43 and HCoV-229E.

With the Oncomine TCR Beta short-read assay, DNA from cultured CD4+ T cells was sequenced. MiXCR, applied by TCRdb to the PCR reads, yields one record per CDR3 protein. Seen here are about 11,000 distinct CDR3 sequences, roughly 50% observed once, and the top ten hold roughly 13%. This chain links TRBV29-1 with TRBJ2-1; 9 bases are a match to TRBD1. The clonotype originates from a human donor who had recovered from COVID-19. Sequencing was done on a sample of CD4+ T cells from blood, cultured in vitro. The CDR3 DNA follows: TGCAGCGTTGAACCCGGGACAGGGTCGGCGGTATCCTACAATGAGCAGTTCTTC. Encoded protein: CSVEPGTGSAVSYNEQFF.